The present entry profiles one TCR beta chain with its context. Antigen unknown. This sample is drawn from a study of STAT3 mutations in large granular lymphocyte leukemia. The V segment lost 0 bases and the J segment 0 bases; nucleotides outside the gene matches: 17. The CDR3 spans 21 residues. Looked up from germline, CDR1 is MGHRA and CDR2 is YSYEKL. Overall study findings and caveats: Every T-LGLL patient had at least one immunodominant TCRbeta clonotype. In several patients, dominant TCR clone burden exceeded STAT3 mutant burden.

Each sample's TCRbeta library yielded on average around 42,000 productive templates. Libraries were prepared by immunoSEQ multiplex PCR; TCRdb keeps only in-frame clonotypes and omits some of them. The table includes 25,000 to 40,000 clones, 70% to 90% detected once. This sequence joins TRBV4-1 and TRBJ2-3; 8 bases line up with TRBD2. The clonotype was recovered from a man between 60 and 75 years old with T-cell large granular lymphocyte leukemia. Some clones in this sample may be carry-over from other donors' samples. The sequencing sample was made of peripheral blood mononuclear cells. CDR3 DNA sequence: TGCGCCAGCAGCCAAGAGCCCCTCCATATAGCGGGGAGGGTGAGCACAGATACGCAGTATTTT. This codes for CASSQEPLHIAGRVSTDTQYF.